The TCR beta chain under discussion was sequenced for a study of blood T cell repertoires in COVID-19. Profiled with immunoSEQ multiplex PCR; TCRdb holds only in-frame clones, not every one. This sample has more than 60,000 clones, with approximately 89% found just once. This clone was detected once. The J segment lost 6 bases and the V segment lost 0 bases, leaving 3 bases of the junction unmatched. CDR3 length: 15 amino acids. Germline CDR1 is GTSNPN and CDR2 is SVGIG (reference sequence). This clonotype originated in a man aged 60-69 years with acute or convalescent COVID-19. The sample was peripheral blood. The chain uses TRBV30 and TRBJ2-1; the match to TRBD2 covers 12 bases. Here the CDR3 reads CAWSVLAGGSNEQFF. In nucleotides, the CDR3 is TGTGCCTGGAGTGTACTAGCGGGGGGCTCCAATGAGCAGTTCTTC.